This T cell receptor beta chain was identified in a study of blood T cell repertoires in COVID-19. The method was immunoSEQ multiplex PCR; TCRdb's version includes in-frame clones alone and lacks a portion of them. The sample includes about 210,000 clones, about nine tenths seen only once; the top ten take around 4.8%. CDR1 MGHRA and CDR2 YSYEKL come from the germline V gene. V was pared by 3 bases and J by 3 bases, with 14 bases between. This CDR3 region has 15 residues. What was sequenced was peripheral blood. The receptor was isolated from a woman aged 40 to 55 with acute or convalescent COVID-19. The V gene is TRBV4-1, the J gene TRBJ1-2, with D maybe TRBD1 (5 bases). Here the CDR3 DNA reads TGCGCCAGCAGCCACCCGACAGTGGGGTACTATGGCTACACCTTC. Translation: CASSHPTVGYYGYTF.